The clone carrying this T cell receptor (beta chain) has just a few counts. Its matching antigen is unknown. The data belong to a study of STAT5B mutations in CD4+ large granular lymphocyte leukemia. Findings and caveats of the study: Patient CD4-sorted repertoires stayed more clonal than healthy ones after leukemic-clone removal. Data were not HLA-matched across samples.

Sequencing was performed with immunoSEQ multiplex PCR; in TCRdb, only in-frame clones are kept and a portion is missing. The sample shows tens of thousands of clones, 71% of them seen only once. Control samples were healthy donors' buffy coats. From germline, CDR1 is MNHNS and CDR2 SASEGT. The V and J ends lost 6 bases and 7 bases respectively, with 13 bases between them. The CDR3 sequence is 14 residues long. Sequencing was carried out using CD4+ T cells from blood buffy coats. The sequence was collected from a human donor in good health. The chain is built from TRBV6-1 and TRBJ1-6; D remains unclear. CDR3 loop: CASSLWGENSPLHF. The CDR3 DNA reads TGTGCCAGCAGCCTCTGGGGAGAGAATTCACCCCTCCACTTT.